These 13 T cell receptor beta chains were all obtained from the same sample, sequenced in a study of shared clonotypes between healthy human individuals (TCRdb year 2020). Library preparation employed the immunoSEQ multiplex PCR assay. Not all clones reach the TCRdb copy of this immuneACCESS table, which keeps in-frame sequences only. Checked studies attribute under half of the gap to unresolved V genes and leave the rest unexplained. Here the sample has 2 million to 2.5 million clones; 85% to 95% occur a single time. Approximately 0.4% of the sample lies in the top ten. The source material was naive CD4+ T cells from PBMCs. The cell subset or site label for this specimen denotes: CD45RA+ positively selected. These receptors were obtained from a man aged 18 to 35 in good health. Some clones in this sample may be carry-over from other donors' samples.

The count of this clone is one. The gene calls are TRBV12-5 and TRBJ2-1; D may be TRBD2 (5 bases). The CDR3 consists of 12 residues. Trimming stripped 0 bases from V and 11 bases from J, with 8 bases between. Germline CDR1 reads LGHNT; CDR2 reads FRNRAP. DNA of the CDR3: TGTGCTAGTGGTTTGGTACGGGGAAAGCAGTTCTTC. Its protein product is CASGLVRGKQFF.

The chain links TRBV7-8 to TRBJ2-3; the D gene is possibly TRBD2 (6 bases). V lost 5 bases to trimming and J lost 2 bases, with 23 bases between them. CDR1 SGHVS and CDR2 FQNEAQ come from the germline V gene. The CDR3 extends over 18 amino acids. CDR3 loop: CASSSPGVKRSFTDTQYF. CDR3 nucleotide sequence: TGTGCCAGCAGCAGTCCGGGAGTGAAGCGGAGTTTCACAGATACGCAGTATTTT.

The V call is TRBV19, the J call TRBJ1-1; D is uncertain. The CDR3 is 15 residues long. The V end was cut by 3 bases, the J end by 3 bases, with 14 bases between. Germline values: CDR1 LNHDA, CDR2 SQIVND (reference sequence). The CDR3 DNA reads as TGTGCCAGTAGTATCCGTGCGTTAAAGGACACTGAAGCTTTCTTT. Translation: CASSIRALKDTEAFF.

The V and J genes are TRBV7-2 and TRBJ2-3; D gene unclear. The germline CDR1 and CDR2 sequences are SGHTA and FQGNSA. This CDR3 contains 16 residues. Deletions cut 2 bases from V and 11 bases from J, with 23 bases between. CDR3 bases: TGTGCCAGCAGCTTAATACGGACCGAATCATCCGGCGGGCAGTATTTT. This translates into CASSLIRTESSGGQYF.

The chain joins TRBV4-1 to TRBJ2-5; 7 bases match TRBD1. In germline, CDR1 is MGHRA, CDR2 YSYEKL. The trim removed 4 bases at V and 4 bases at J, leaving 12 bases unmatched. The length of the CDR3 is 16 residues. CDR3 in DNA: TGCGCCAGCAGCCTTTCAGGCCTAGGGGGCCGAGAGACCCAGTACTTC. It yields the protein CASSLSGLGGRETQYF.

The chain combines TRBV7-8 with TRBJ2-3; no definite D call. The CDR3 spans 13 residues. Between the trimmed V and J ends, which lost 4 bases and 6 bases, there was a span of 11 bases. CDR1 is SGHVS, CDR2 FQNEAQ, per germline. CDR3 region: CASSSSTGDTQYF. The CDR3 coding sequence is TGTGCCAGCAGCTCGTCCACCGGGGATACGCAGTATTTT.

The table lists this clone with a count of one. The chain employs TRBV6-5 and TRBJ1-6, with a weak D call TRBD1 (5 bases). Germline V gene lookup returns CDR1 MNHEY and CDR2 SVGAGI. Trimming removed 6 bases at V and 7 bases at J, with 10 bases between. The CDR3 extends over 13 amino acids. The CDR3 protein is CASRGDSNSPLHF. The DNA of the CDR3 is TGTGCCAGCAGGGGGGACTCAAATTCACCCCTCCACTTT.

Notes on this clone: This sample also contains other DNA sequences that code for the same CDR3. This rearrangement joins TRBV6-5 to TRBJ1-2; the D gene is possibly TRBD1 (5 bases). CDR3 size: 15 residues. Germline CDR1 MNHEY, CDR2 SVGAGI. V lost 0 bases and J lost 4, with 12 bases in between. CDR3 sequence: CASSYSASGGYGYTF. The CDR3 coding sequence is TGTGCCAGCAGTTACTCGGCCAGCGGGGGCTATGGCTACACCTTC.

Regarding this clone: The sample has other DNA sequences that encode this CDR3 too. V gene TRBV7-9 combines with J gene TRBJ2-7; D unresolved. V lost 1 base to trimming and J lost 2 bases, with 12 bases between them. The CDR3 length is 15 residues. Germline CDR1 is SEHNR and CDR2 is FQNEAQ (reference sequence). The DNA of the CDR3 is TGTGCCAGCAGCTTAGGACGGACGGCTCCCTACGAGCAGTACTTC. As protein: CASSLGRTAPYEQYF.

The V call is TRBV5-8, the J call TRBJ1-3; 7 bases are a match to TRBD1. Germline V lookup: CDR1 SGHTS, CDR2 YDEGEE. J was trimmed by 7 bases and V by 7 bases; bases with no gene match: 11. The CDR3 has 14 residues. As DNA, the CDR3 is TGTGCCAGCCGCACGGGGGACAGAGGCAACACCATATATTTT. Residues: CASRTGDRGNTIYF. The full variable domain, its missing parts supplied by reference TRBV5-8 and TRBJ1-3, is EAGVTQSPTHLIKTRGQQATLRCSPISGHTSVYWYQQALGLGLQFLLWYDEGEERNRGNFPPRFSGRQFPNYSSELNVNALELEDSALYLCASRTGDRGNTIYFGEGSWLTVV.

The chain employs TRBV28 and TRBJ1-3; unclear D gene. This CDR3 is 14 amino acids long. Between the trimmed V and J ends, which lost 10 bases and 1 base, there was a span of 14 bases. CDR1 and CDR2 (germline): MDHEN, SYDVKM. The CDR3 DNA reads as TGTGCCACCGCTAGGCGAGGTTCTGGAAACACCATATATTTT. Protein: CATARRGSGNTIYF.

This chain links TRBV27 with TRBJ2-1, with D uncertain. The CDR3 is 13 amino acids. V shed 2 bases and J shed 3 bases, with 5 bases lying between them. CDR1 is MNHEY and CDR2 is SMNVEV in the germline V gene (reference sequence). CDR3 sequence reads: CASSLDRYNEQFF. The CDR3 nucleotides read TGTGCCAGCAGTTTAGACCGCTACAATGAGCAGTTCTTC.

The chain links TRBV5-6 to TRBJ2-1; D not resolved. Per germline, CDR1 SGHDT and CDR2 YYEEEE. There are 14 residues in the CDR3. V gave up 0 bases and J gave up 3 bases, with 7 bases separating them. The CDR3 coding sequence is TGTGCCAGCAGCTTGGACAGCTTCTACAATGAGCAGTTCTTC. Translated: CASSLDSFYNEQFF.